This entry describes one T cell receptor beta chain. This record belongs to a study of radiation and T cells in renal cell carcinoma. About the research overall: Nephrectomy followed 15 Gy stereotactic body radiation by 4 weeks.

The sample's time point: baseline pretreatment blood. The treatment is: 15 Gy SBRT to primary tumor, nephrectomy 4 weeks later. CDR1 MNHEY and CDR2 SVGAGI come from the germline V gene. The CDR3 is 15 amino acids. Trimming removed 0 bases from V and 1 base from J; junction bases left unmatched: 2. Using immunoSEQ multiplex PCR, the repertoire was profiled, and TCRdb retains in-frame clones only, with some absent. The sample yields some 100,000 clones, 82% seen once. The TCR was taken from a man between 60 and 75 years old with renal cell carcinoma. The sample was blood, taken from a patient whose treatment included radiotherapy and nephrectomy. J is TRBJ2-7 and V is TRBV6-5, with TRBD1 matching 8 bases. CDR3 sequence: CASSYSGTGSYEQYF. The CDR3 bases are TGTGCCAGCAGTTACTCGGGGACAGGTTCCTACGAGCAGTACTTC.